These 21 T cell receptor beta chains originate from one sample sequenced in a study of T cell responses to AZD1222 COVID-19 vaccine. This table comes from immunoSEQ multiplex PCR, and its TCRdb copy is limited to in-frame clones, with some not included. The sample shows 79,000 or so clones, roughly 87% of them seen only once. The sequencing used peripheral blood, collected 28 days after the second AZD1222 dose. These receptors were taken from an adult who received the AZD1222 COVID-19 vaccine.

This chain joins TRBV6-5 and TRBJ2-5; 12 bases agree with TRBD1. This CDR3 region has 14 residues. Germline V gives CDR1 MNHEY, CDR2 SVGAGI. V shed 11 bases and J 1 base; nucleotides not matched to a gene: 5. The CDR3 DNA reads as TGTGCCGTTGGGACAGGGGGCCTCCAAGAGACCCAGTACTTC. Residues: CAVGTGGLQETQYF.

The rearrangement uses TRBV2 and TRBJ2-5; a possible D gene is TRBD2 (5 bases). V was pared by 4 bases and J by 5 bases, with 17 bases between. The CDR3 is 15 residues long. The V gene's germline CDR1 is SNHLY and CDR2 FYNNEI. The CDR3 DNA sequence: TGTGCCAGCAGTGGACGGTCTAGCTATGAGGAGACCCAGTACTTC. Translating it yields CASSGRSSYEETQYF.

The table lists this clone with a few counts. The chain combines TRBV27 with TRBJ2-3; 9 bases line up with TRBD1. Per the germline V gene, CDR1 is MNHEY and CDR2 is SMNVEV (reference sequence). With 4 bases clipped from V and 2 bases from J, the junction kept 19 bases outside the gene matches. The CDR3 consists of 20 residues. The CDR3 sequence is CASSSLPPGQGLADTDTQYF. DNA for the CDR3: TGTGCCAGCAGTTCCCTTCCCCCGGGACAGGGATTGGCGGACACAGATACGCAGTATTTT.

V gene TRBV7-3 combines with J gene TRBJ2-3; D unclear. The germline V gene encodes CDR1 SGHTA and CDR2 FQGTGA. The CDR3 is 13 residues long. Trimming stripped 5 bases from V and 7 bases from J, with 13 bases between. The CDR3 region has the DNA TGTGCCAGCAGCCTCGAAACTAAACATACGCAGTATTTT. Residues: CASSLETKHTQYF.

The chain is built from TRBV30 and TRBJ1-6; TRBD1 might be the D (6 bases). CDR3 length: 13 residues. Germline lookup yields CDR1 GTSNPN and CDR2 SVGIG (reference sequence). The CDR3 here is CGANPGESSPLHF. Written as DNA, the CDR3 is TGTGGCGCCAACCCAGGGGAGAGCTCACCCCTCCACTTT. Full variable domain (rest looked up from reference TRBV30 and TRBJ1-6): SQTIHQWPATLVQPVGSPLSLECTVEGTSNPNLYWYRQAAGRGLQLLFYSVGIGQISSEVPQNLSASRPQDRQFILSSKKLLLSDSGFYLCGANPGESSPLHFGNGTRLTVT.

The chain has TRBV6-1 and TRBJ1-2; D possibly corresponds to TRBD1 (6 bases). The CDR3 sequence is 15 residues long. V gave up 1 base and J gave up 1 base, with 10 bases separating them. From germline, CDR1 is MNHNS and CDR2 SASEGT. CDR3 loop: CASSEVRTVNYGYTF. The CDR3 coding sequence is TGTGCCAGCAGTGAAGTCAGGACAGTTAACTATGGCTACACCTTC.

This chain connects TRBV3-1 (or the pseudogene TRBV3-2) to TRBJ2-5, with TRBD2 as a possible D gene (5 bases). Trimming took 1 base from V and 5 from J, leaving 14 bases between them. Germline-derived CDR1 and CDR2 are LGHDT and YNNKEL (reference sequence). The CDR3 consists of 15 residues. CDR3 DNA sequence: TGTGCCAGCAGCCAAGTGTACGGGCCGGGGGAGACCCAGTACTTC. This codes for CASSQVYGPGETQYF.

The chain is built from TRBV6-5 and TRBJ2-1; 9 bases map to TRBD2. This CDR3 is built from 16 residues. The junction had 7 bases not matched to a gene; V was cut back by 2 bases and J by 5 bases. The germline gives CDR1 MNHEY, CDR2 SVGAGI. CDR3 amino acids: CASSYLSLAGNNEQFF. The CDR3 nucleotides read TGTGCCAGCAGTTACCTCTCGCTAGCGGGAAACAATGAGCAGTTCTTC.

The rearrangement joins TRBV6-6 to TRBJ2-7, with 7 bases fitting TRBD2. V was pared by 0 bases and J by 7 bases, with 3 bases of the junction left unmatched. CDR3 size: 13 residues. Germline CDR1 MNHNY, CDR2 SVGAGI (reference sequence). The CDR3 DNA reads TGTGCCAGCAGTTACTCCGGGGGGTTTGAGCAGTACTTC. Its translation is CASSYSGGFEQYF.

This clone came up once. J is TRBJ2-7 and V is TRBV7-8; 10 bases align to TRBD2. The CDR3 is 14 residues long. CDR1 SGHVS and CDR2 FQNEAQ come from the germline V gene. V trimming: 5 bases; J trimming: 3 bases; junction bases outside the gene matches: 4. The CDR3 sequence: CASSERTSGYEQYF. The CDR3 coding sequence is TGTGCCAGCAGCGAACGGACTAGCGGCTACGAGCAGTACTTC.

Concerning this clone itself: The junction departs from germline at one end; a sequencing error may be responsible. Here the CDR3 reads CASSQGRGTNEKLFF. The CDR3 DNA reads TGTGCTAGCAGCCAGGGGAGAGGGACTAATGAAAAACTGTTTTTT. V and J are TRBV7-7 and TRBJ1-4, with D possibly TRBD1 on 6 matching bases. The CDR3 loop spans 15 amino acids. CDR1 and CDR2 from the germline V gene are SSHAT and FNYEAQ (reference sequence).

The rearrangement joins TRBV15 to TRBJ2-6, with 8 positions matching TRBD1. J lost 0 bases, V lost 3 bases, and 1 base had no gene match. Germline-derived CDR1 and CDR2 are LNHNV and YYDKDF (reference sequence). The CDR3 is made up of 16 amino acids. CDR3 residues: CATSSGQGSGANVLTF. CDR3 nucleotides: TGTGCCACCAGCAGCGGACAGGGCTCTGGGGCCAACGTCCTGACTTTC. Complete variable domain (other parts from reference TRBV15 and TRBJ2-6): DAMVIQNPRYQVTQFGKPVTLSCSQTLNHNVMYWYQQKSSQAPKLLFHYYDKDFNNEADTPDNFQSRRPNTSFCFLDIRSPGLGDTAMYLCATSSGQGSGANVLTFGAGSRLTVL.

This chain links TRBV2 with TRBJ1-6; possible D gene TRBD1, 5 bases. V shed 5 bases and J shed 0 bases, with 14 bases lying between them. Germline CDR1 is SNHLY and CDR2 is FYNNEI. CDR3 length equals 17 residues. The CDR3 here is CASSPGTRSSYNSPLHF. The CDR3 DNA follows: TGTGCCAGCAGTCCCGGGACCCGCAGCTCCTATAATTCACCCCTCCACTTT.

V and J are TRBV19 and TRBJ1-2; D not resolved. Germline values: CDR1 LNHDA, CDR2 SQIVND (reference sequence). The CDR3 has 11 residues. Trimming cost V 3 bases and J 7 bases, with 6 bases left between them. In DNA form, the CDR3 reads TGTGCCAGTAGTATCGCACTTGGCTACACCTTC. It codes for CASSIALGYTF. Together with reference TRBV19 and TRBJ1-2, the CDR3 gives the full variable domain: DGGITQSPKYLFRKEGQNVTLSCEQNLNHDAMYWYRQDPGQGLRLIYYSQIVNDFQKGDIAEGYSVSREKKESFPLTVTSAQKNPTAFYLCASSIALGYTFGSGTRLTVV.

This clone was picked up one time. The chain recombines TRBV18 with TRBJ1-3; D may be TRBD1 (5 bases). The V gene's germline CDR1 is KGHSH and CDR2 LQKENI. Trimming removed 3 bases from V and 0 bases from J, with 12 bases in between. The CDR3 consists of 16 residues. The CDR3: CASSPGTGNSGNTIYF. The CDR3, as DNA: TGTGCCAGCTCACCGGGGACGGGGAACTCTGGAAACACCATATATTTT.

The chain recombines TRBV5-4 with TRBJ2-3; 9 positions agree with TRBD1. The V and J ends lost 5 bases and 0 bases, in that order; junction bases with no gene match: 4. The CDR3 is 15 amino acids. Germline CDR1 reads SGHNT; CDR2 reads YYREEE (reference sequence). CDR3 region: CASRPGTGSTDTQYF. The CDR3 DNA reads as TGTGCCAGCAGGCCCGGGACAGGGAGCACAGATACGCAGTATTTT.

This clone was counted once. V usage is TRBV2 and J usage is TRBJ2-4, with 8 bases that match TRBD1. Germline V gene sequence: CDR1 SNHLY, CDR2 FYNNEI. The CDR3 is 16 amino acids. The V and J ends lost 3 bases and 1 base, in that order; junction bases with no gene match: 5. For the CDR3, the DNA is TGTGCCAGCAGTGACCCTCAGGGGGCGGCCAAAAACATTCAGTACTTC. Encoded protein: CASSDPQGAAKNIQYF.

The chain employs TRBV7-9 and TRBJ1-1, with 10 nucleotides matching TRBD1. Trimming cost V 0 bases and J 6 bases; bases outside gene matches: 4. The CDR3 runs 15 residues. Germline lookup yields CDR1 SEHNR and CDR2 FQNEAQ (reference sequence). DNA of the CDR3: TGTGCCAGCAGCTTAGCGCAAGGGACAGGGGCTGAAGCTTTCTTT. Translating gives CASSLAQGTGAEAFF.

The CDR3 reads CASSPRVGYNEQFF. DNA for the CDR3: TGTGCCAGCAGCCCCAGGGTGGGCTACAATGAGCAGTTCTTC. The genes are TRBV7-6 and TRBJ2-1; D may be TRBD1 (5 bases). The CDR3 totals 14 residues. Trimming stripped 5 bases from V and 3 bases from J, with 11 bases between. Germline V gives CDR1 SGHVS, CDR2 FNYEAQ. Based on the CDR3 plus reference TRBV7-6 and TRBJ2-1, the full variable domain is GAGVSQSPRYKVTKRGQDVALRCDPISGHVSLYWYRQALGQGPEFLTYFNYEAQQDKSGLPNDRFSAERPEGSISTLTIQRTEQRDSAMYRCASSPRVGYNEQFFGPGTRLTVL.

The V and J genes are TRBV7-9 and TRBJ2-7; 10 nucleotides align to TRBD2. The germline V gene has CDR1 SEHNR and CDR2 FQNEAQ (reference sequence). Unmatched junction bases numbered 7, after V lost 4 bases and J lost 7 bases. The CDR3 spans 14 residues. The CDR3 DNA reads TGTGCCAGCAGCTCCAGCGGGGGGGCAGGGGAGCAGTACTTC. Residues: CASSSSGGAGEQYF.

The rearrangement uses TRBV7-9 and TRBJ2-1; 10 nucleotides align to TRBD2. This CDR3 has 16 residues. The J segment lost 5 bases and the V segment lost 2 bases, leaving 6 bases of the junction unmatched. Germline values: CDR1 SEHNR, CDR2 FQNEAQ (reference sequence). The DNA of the CDR3 is TGTGCCAGCAGCTTATGGAGCGGGGGGGCTCACAATGAGCAGTTCTTC. This gives the protein CASSLWSGGAHNEQFF.